Listed here is a single TCR beta chain. Its recognized antigen is unknown. Qualities for individual bases were not recorded, and no much larger clone is one base off. This sample's time point label indicates: cycle 4 day 1 (C4D1), after five to seven weeks of nivolumab. All trial patients had relapsed after autologous stem cell transplantation, with cohorts A, B and C differing in prior brentuximab vedotin exposure. Magnetic negative selection with a Miltenyi CD8+ T cell isolation kit was used to purify CD8+ T cells from thawed PBMCs. The trial cohort comprised 56 patients with relapsed/refractory classical Hodgkin lymphoma whose best overall responses were complete response, partial response or progressive disease. Single-agent nivolumab was administered to trial patients in the multi-cohort phase II CheckMate 205 trial. Best overall response was determined by an independent review committee according to the 2007 International Working Group response criteria. Trial PBMCs were collected just before the start of nivolumab (C1D1) and during therapy at cycle 2 day 1 and cycle 4 day 1. Peripheral blood was collected in 8 mL Vacutainer Cell Preparation Tubes, from which PBMCs were isolated by centrifugation and then cryopreserved. Purified CD4+ and CD8+ fractions were prepared only for cases where an additional PBMC sample was available. Magnetically labelled cells were removed on LS columns in a quadroMACS separator, and the flow-through was retained as the purified fraction.

The Qiagen DNeasy kit was used to extract genomic DNA both from unsorted PBMCs and from the negatively selected CD4+ and CD8+ fractions. TCR beta CDR3 regions were subjected to amplification by immunoSEQ multiplex PCR with primers that anneal to V and J segments. Amplification bias was minimized using a synthetic immune receptor repertoire, and residual bias was removed computationally after sequencing. The published analysis was carried out like this. Repertoire diversity was quantified as the Shannon entropy index using custom Python scripts. Unsorted, CD4+ and CD8+ repertoires were analyzed separately, except in combined analyses where CD4+ and CD8+ sequences were merged in silico. A clone counted as expanded when the clone's frequency after treatment rose at least 2-fold relative to C1D1, and clones undetected at baseline were given a pseudocount of 0.5. Singleton clones were defined as clones with 0 or 1 copy at C1D1, and non-singleton clones were defined as clones with 2 or more copies. By matching protein sequences in sorted samples from the same patient, clones expanded in unsorted samples were annotated as CD4+, CD8+ or unknown. Diversity changes from C1D1 to C4D1 were tested in paired samples using Wilcoxon tests. TCRdb mirrors the immuneACCESS table, restricted to in-frame sequences. Some clones are absent from its copies; in checked studies, under half trace to an unresolved V gene, and the reason for the others is unknown. V and J calls plus clone size are reproduced from that table; the DNA served to infer D and trimming. The sample has approximately 20,000 clones on record, approximately 90% of them singletons. The ten top clones hold 4.5% to 6.5% of the sample.

This sample stems from a study of PD-1 blockade in classical Hodgkin lymphoma (dated by TCRdb to about 2020). Study-level background: Nivolumab dosing was 3 mg/kg intravenously every 2 weeks, continuing until either disease progression or unacceptable toxicity. To define a peripheral blood immune signature of response to PD-1 blockade in classical Hodgkin lymphoma, the study combined TCR beta sequencing with CyTOF.

Overall study results and their limits: Baseline TCR diversity was reported to be lower in newly diagnosed patients than in healthy donors, and even lower in relapsed/refractory patients. Baseline diversity similar to that of newly diagnosed patients was observed in trial patients achieving complete response, whereas significantly lower diversity was observed in partial responders and progressors. Only a single clinical trial cohort was studied, and what caused the repertoire differences, possibly disease activity or prior therapy, remained undefined. Lower diversity was seen in patients whose nivolumab began less than 1 year after ASCT, and these patients were left out of later analyses so that immune reconstitution would not confound the results. CD4+ but not CD8+ TCR diversity rose significantly by C4D1 (p=0.0027 vs p=0.16), most apparent in complete responders (p=0.02).

Trimming costs V 4 bases and J 3 bases, and their ends lie 9 bases apart. From the germline V gene, CDR1 is MNHEY and CDR2 is SVGAGI. From the cysteine up to the phenylalanine, the CDR3 has a length of 13 residues. Only the CDR3 region is kept as DNA, spanning 39 bases read in frame from base 1. The origin of this receptor is a human donor with classical Hodgkin lymphoma. The material sequenced was CD8+ T cells from blood, taken before the fourth cycle of nivolumab. The chain uses TRBV6-5 and TRBJ1-2; no D gene call is confident. The CDR3 sequence is CASSSPGDYGYTF. The nucleotide sequence is TGTGCCAGCAGTTCCCCGGGAGACTATGGCTACACCTTC.